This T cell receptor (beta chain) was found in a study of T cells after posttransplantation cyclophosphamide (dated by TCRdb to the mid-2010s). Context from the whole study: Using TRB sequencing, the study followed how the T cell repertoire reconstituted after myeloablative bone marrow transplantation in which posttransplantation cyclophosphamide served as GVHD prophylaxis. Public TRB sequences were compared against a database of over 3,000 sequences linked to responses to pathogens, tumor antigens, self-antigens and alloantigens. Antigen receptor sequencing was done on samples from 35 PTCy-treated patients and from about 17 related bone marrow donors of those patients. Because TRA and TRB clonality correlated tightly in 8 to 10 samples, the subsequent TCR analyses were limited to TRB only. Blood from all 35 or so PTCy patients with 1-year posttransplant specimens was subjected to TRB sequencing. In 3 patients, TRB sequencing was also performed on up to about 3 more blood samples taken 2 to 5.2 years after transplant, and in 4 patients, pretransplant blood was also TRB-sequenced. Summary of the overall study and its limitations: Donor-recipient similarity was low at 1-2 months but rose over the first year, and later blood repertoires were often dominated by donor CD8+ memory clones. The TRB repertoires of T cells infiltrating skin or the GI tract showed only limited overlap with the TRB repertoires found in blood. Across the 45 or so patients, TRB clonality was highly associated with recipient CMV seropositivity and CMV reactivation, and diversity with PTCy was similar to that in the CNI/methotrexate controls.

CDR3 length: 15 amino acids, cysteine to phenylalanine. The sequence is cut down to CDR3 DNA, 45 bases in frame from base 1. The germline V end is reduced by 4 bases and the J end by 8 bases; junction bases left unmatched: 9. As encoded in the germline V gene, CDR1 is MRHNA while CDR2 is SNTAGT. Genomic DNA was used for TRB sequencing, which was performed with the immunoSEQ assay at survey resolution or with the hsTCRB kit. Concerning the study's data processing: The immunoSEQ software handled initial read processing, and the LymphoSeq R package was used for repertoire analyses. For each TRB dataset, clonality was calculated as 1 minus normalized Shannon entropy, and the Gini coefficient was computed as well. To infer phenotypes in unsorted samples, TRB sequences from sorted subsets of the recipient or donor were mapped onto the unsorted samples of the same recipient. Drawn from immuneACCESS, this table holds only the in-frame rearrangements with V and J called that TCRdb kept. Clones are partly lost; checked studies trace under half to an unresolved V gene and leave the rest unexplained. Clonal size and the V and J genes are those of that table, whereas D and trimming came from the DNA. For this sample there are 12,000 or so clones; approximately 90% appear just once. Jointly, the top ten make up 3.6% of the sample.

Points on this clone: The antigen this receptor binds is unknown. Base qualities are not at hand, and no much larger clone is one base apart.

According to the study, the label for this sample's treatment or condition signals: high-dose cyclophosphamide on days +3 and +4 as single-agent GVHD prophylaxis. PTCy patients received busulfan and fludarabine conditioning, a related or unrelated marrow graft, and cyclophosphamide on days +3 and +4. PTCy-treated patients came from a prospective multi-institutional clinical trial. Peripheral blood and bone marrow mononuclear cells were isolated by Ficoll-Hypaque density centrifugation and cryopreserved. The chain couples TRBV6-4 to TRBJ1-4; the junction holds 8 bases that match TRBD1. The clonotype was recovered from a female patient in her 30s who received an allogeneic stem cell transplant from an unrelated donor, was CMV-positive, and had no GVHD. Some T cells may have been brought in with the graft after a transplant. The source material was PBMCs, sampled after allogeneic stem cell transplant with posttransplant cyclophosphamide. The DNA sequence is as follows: TGTGCCAGCAGTGTCGGGGACAGGAAGGGAGAAAAACTGTTTTTT. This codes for CASSVGDRKGEKLFF.